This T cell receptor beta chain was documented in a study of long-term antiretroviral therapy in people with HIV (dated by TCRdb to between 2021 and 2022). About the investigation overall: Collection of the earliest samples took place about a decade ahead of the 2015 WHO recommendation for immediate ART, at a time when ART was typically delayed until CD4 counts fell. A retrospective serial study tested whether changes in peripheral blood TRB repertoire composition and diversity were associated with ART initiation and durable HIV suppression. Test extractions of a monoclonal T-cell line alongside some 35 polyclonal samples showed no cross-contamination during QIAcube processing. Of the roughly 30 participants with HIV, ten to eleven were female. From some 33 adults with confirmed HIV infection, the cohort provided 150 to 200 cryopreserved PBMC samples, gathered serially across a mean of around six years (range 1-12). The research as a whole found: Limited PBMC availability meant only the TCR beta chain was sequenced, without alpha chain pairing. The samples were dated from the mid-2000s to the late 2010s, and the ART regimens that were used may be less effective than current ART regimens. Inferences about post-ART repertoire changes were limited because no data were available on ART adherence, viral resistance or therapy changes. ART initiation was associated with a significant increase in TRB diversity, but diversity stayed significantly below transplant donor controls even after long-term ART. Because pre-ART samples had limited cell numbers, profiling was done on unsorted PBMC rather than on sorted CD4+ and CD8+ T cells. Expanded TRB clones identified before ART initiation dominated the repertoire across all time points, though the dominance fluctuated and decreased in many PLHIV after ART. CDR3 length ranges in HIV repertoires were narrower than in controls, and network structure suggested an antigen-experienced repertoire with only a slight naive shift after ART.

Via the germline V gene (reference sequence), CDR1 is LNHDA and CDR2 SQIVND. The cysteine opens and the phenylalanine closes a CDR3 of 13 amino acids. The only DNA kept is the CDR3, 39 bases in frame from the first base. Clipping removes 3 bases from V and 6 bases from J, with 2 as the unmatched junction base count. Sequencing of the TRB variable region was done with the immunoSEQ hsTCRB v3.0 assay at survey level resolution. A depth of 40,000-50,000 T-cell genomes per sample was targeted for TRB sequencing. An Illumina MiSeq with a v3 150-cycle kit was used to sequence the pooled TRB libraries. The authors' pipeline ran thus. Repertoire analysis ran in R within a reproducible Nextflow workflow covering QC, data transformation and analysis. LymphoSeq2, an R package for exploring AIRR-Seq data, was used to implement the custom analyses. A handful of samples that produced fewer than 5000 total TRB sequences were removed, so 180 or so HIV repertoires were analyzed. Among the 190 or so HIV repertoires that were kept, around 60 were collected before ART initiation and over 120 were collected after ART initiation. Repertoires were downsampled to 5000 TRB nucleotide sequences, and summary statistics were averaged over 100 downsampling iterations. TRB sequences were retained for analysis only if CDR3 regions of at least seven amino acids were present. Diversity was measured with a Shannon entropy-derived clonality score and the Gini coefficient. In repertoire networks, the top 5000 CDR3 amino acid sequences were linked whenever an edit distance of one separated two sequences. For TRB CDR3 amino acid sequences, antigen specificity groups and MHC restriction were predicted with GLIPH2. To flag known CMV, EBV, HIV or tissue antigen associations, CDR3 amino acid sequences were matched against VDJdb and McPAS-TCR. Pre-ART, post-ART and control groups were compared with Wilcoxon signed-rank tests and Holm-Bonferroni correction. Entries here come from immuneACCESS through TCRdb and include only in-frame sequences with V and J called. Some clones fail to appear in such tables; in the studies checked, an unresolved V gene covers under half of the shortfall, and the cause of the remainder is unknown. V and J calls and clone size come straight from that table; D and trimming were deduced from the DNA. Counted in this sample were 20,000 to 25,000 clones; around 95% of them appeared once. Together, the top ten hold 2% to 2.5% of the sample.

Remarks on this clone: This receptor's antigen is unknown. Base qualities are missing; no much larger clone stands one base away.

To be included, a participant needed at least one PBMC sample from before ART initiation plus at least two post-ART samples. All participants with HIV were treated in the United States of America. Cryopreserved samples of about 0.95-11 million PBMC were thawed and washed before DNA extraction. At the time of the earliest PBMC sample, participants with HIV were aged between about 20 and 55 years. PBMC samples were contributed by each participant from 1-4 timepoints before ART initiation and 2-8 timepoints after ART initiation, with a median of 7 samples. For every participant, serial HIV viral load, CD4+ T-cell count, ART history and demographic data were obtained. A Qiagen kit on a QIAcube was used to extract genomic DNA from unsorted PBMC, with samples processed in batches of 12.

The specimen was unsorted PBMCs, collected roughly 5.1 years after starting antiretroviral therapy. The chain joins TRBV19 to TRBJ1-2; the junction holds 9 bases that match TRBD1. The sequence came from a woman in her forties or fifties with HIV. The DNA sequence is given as TGTGCCAGTAGTATCCGGGACAGGGATGGCTACACCTTC. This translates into CASSIRDRDGYTF.